This T cell receptor beta chain was sequenced during a study of blood T cell repertoires in COVID-19. The wider study: Donors in the United States, Italy and Spain gave samples during acute or convalescent COVID-19. T cells, B-cell-depleted T cells, or PBMCs provided the cDNA or gDNA that served as material.

With 1 base removed from V and 1 base from J, the gap between germline ends came to 7 bases. Per the germline V gene, CDR1 is MDHEN and CDR2 is SYDVKM. CDR3 length equals 14 residues. Authors' data handling: Estimated nucleated cell counts came from reference gene primer amplification. Sequencing used immunoSEQ multiplex PCR; TCRdb keeps in-frame clones, though not all of them. V, J and clone size are those of that table, while D and trimming were read from the DNA. The table has about 150,000 clones, about 88% seen once. The origin of this receptor is a human donor in a cohort sampled during active COVID-19. The chain employs TRBV28 and TRBJ2-5; no definite D call. Source material: peripheral blood. CDR3 DNA: TGTGCCAGCAGTTTATCCCGTTCCCAAGAGACCCAGTACTTC. Translation: CASSLSRSQETQYF.